The 6 T cell receptor beta chains reported below all come from one sample, sequenced in a study of T-cell memory formation after mild COVID-19. Each CDR3 protein gets one entry after TCRdb re-called the 5' RACE reads with MiXCR. The data hold approximately 400,000 distinct CDR3 sequences, with roughly 18% observed a single time. The source material was PBMCs or a T cell subset sorted from them (not recorded which). The origin of the receptors is a man aged 18 to 29 who had mild COVID-19 (a few samples of this study predate the infection). Cell type and time point are not known.

For the CDR3, the DNA is TGTGCCAGCAGCTACCCTTCAGATACGCAGTATTTT. Translated, it gives CASSYPSDTQYF. The chain joins TRBV7-2 to TRBJ2-3, with D uncertain. The CDR3 extends over 12 amino acids. Per germline, CDR1 SGHTA and CDR2 FQGNSA. Trimming stripped 4 bases from V and 4 bases from J, with 6 bases between.

This clonotype was seen at least ten times. V usage is TRBV2 and J usage is TRBJ2-4, with D perhaps matching TRBD1 (7 bases). This CDR3 is 13 amino acids long. Germline V gene lookup returns CDR1 SNHLY and CDR2 FYNNEI. V was shortened by 8 bases and J by 7 bases, with 15 bases between the two germline ends. CDR3 protein: CASGLAGGNIQYF. CDR3 in DNA: TGTGCCAGCGGGCTGGCAGGGGGGAACATTCAGTACTTC.

The rearrangement uses TRBV6-2 or TRBV6-3 and TRBJ2-7; 12 bases align to TRBD2. Germline values: CDR1 MNHEY, CDR2 SVGEGT. The CDR3 has 14 residues. J lost 3 bases, V lost 7 bases, and 4 bases had no gene match. The CDR3 loop reads CASMGGLAGYEQYF. The DNA of the CDR3 is TGTGCCAGCATGGGGGGACTAGCGGGCTACGAGCAGTACTTC.

This clonotype was observed a handful of times. The rearrangement uses TRBV7-2 and TRBJ2-2; perhaps TRBD2 as D (5 bases). CDR1 is SGHTA and CDR2 is FQGNSA in the germline V gene. The CDR3 is 15 residues long. V lost 5 bases, J lost 1 base, and 11 bases lay in between. In DNA, the CDR3 is TGTGCCAGCAGCCGACCGGCGGGGAACACCGGGGAGCTGTTTTTT. It translates to CASSRPAGNTGELFF.

There are a few counts of this clonotype. V gene TRBV5-1 combines with J gene TRBJ2-7, with D perhaps given as TRBD1 or TRBD2 (5 bases each). The CDR3 contains 14 residues. Per germline, CDR1 SGHRS and CDR2 YFSETQ. Trimming stripped 3 bases from V and 2 bases from J, with 12 bases between. The CDR3 region has the DNA TGCGCCAGCAGCTCCGGGGACGGGCCCTACGAGCAGTACTTC. Its protein product is CASSSGDGPYEQYF.

V usage is TRBV4-1 and J usage is TRBJ1-5; TRBD1 matches at 8 bases. The V segment lost 4 bases and the J segment 3 bases; nucleotides outside the gene matches: 2. The CDR3 contains 14 residues. Per the germline V gene, CDR1 is MGHRA and CDR2 is YSYEKL. The chain's CDR3 is CASSRTGYNQPQHF. The CDR3 bases are TGCGCCAGCAGCCGGACAGGGTACAATCAGCCCCAGCATTTT.